This T cell receptor (beta chain) came from a study of CD4+ T cells in melanoma. Study conclusions and caveats: Neoantigen-specific CD4+ T cells in melanoma reportedly had diverse differentiation states. CD8+ T cell, macrophage and B cell function reportedly correlated with neoantigen-specific CD4+ T cells.

The CDR3 runs 15 residues. From germline, CDR1 is LNHDA and CDR2 SQIVND (reference sequence). V lost 3 bases to trimming and J lost 4 bases, with 15 bases between them. This clone showed up just once. What it binds is unknown. Libraries were prepared by immunoSEQ multiplex PCR; TCRdb keeps only in-frame clonotypes and omits some of them. This table has about 13,000 clones, approximately 80% appearing once. The V gene is TRBV19, the J gene TRBJ1-2; the D gene is possibly TRBD1 (5 bases). The receptor was isolated from a human donor with melanoma. Source material: cells from a culture (not recorded whether cultured in vitro). The CDR3 loop reads CASSIPGPNPYGYTF. In DNA, the CDR3 is TGTGCCAGTAGTATCCCGGGACCCAACCCCTATGGCTACACCTTC.